In its sample, the clone carrying this T cell receptor beta chain was seen many times. Its antigen is not known. It was genomic DNA that served as the template for profiling TCR beta VDJ and CDR3. TCRdb re-derived calls from the reads in MiXCR, one entry per CDR3 protein. The profile shows over 150,000 distinct CDR3 sequences, around 40% of them singletons. These data belong to a study of CD8+CD57+ T cells in acquired aplastic anemia. As for the study in general: CD4+ and CD8+ cells, once sorted, gave DNA averaging about 3 ug. Healthy donors yielded about 9.9 million CD4+ cell reads on average. General study points: Researchers report that some 31 CD8+ CDR3 sequences appeared in both patients and controls.

CDR3 length: 18 amino acids. V was clipped by 5 bases and J by 3 bases; unmatched bases: 11. Germline-derived CDR1 and CDR2 are SEHNR and FQNEAQ (reference sequence). The chain combines TRBV7-9 with TRBJ2-1; 12 positions agree with TRBD2. The clonotype comes from a human donor in good health. The sample comprised sorted CD4+, CD8+, or CD8+CD57+ T cells (not recorded which) from PBMCs. This chain's CDR3 is CASSPLLTTSGSYNEQFF. In nucleotides, the CDR3 is TGTGCCAGCAGCCCCCTGCTCACGACTAGCGGGAGCTACAATGAGCAGTTCTTC.